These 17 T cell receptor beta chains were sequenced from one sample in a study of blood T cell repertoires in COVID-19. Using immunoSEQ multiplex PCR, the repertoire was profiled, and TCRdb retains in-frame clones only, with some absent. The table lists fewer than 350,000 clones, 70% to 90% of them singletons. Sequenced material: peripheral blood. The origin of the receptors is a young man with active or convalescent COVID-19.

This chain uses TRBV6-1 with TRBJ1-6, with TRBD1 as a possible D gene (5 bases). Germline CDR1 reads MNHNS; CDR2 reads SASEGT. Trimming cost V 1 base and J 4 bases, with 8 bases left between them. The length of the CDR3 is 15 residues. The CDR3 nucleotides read TGTGCCAGCAGTGAAGGGGCAGGGTATAATTCACCCCTCCACTTT. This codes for CASSEGAGYNSPLHF.

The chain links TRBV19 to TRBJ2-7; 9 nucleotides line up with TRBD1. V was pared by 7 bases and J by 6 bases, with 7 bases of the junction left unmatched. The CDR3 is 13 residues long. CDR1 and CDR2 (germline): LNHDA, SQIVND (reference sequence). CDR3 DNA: TGTGCCAGTATGGGACAGGGACGGTCCGAGCAGTACTTC. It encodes CASMGQGRSEQYF. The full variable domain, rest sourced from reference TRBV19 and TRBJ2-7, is DGGITQSPKYLFRKEGQNVTLSCEQNLNHDAMYWYRQDPGQGLRLIYYSQIVNDFQKGDIAEGYSVSREKKESFPLTVTSAQKNPTAFYLCASMGQGRSEQYFGPGTRLTVT.

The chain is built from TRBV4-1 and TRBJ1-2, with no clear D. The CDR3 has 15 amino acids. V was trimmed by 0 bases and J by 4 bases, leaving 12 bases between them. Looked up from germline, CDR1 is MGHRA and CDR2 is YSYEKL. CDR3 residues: CASSQDQASRYGYTF. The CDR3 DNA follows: TGCGCCAGCAGCCAAGATCAGGCCAGCCGCTATGGCTACACCTTC.

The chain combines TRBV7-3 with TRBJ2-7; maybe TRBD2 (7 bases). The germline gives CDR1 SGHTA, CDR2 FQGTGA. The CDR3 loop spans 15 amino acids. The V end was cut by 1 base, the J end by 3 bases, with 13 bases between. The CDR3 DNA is TGTGCCAGCAGCTTAAAGGGCGGGGGCTTCTACGAGCAGTACTTC. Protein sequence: CASSLKGGGFYEQYF.

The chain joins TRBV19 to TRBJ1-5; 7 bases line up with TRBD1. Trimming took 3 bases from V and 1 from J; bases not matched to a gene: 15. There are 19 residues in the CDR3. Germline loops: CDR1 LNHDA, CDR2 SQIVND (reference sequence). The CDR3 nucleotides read TGTGCCAGTAGTATTAGTCCGATTCCTACAGGGGAAAGCAATCAGCCCCAGCATTTT. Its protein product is CASSISPIPTGESNQPQHF.

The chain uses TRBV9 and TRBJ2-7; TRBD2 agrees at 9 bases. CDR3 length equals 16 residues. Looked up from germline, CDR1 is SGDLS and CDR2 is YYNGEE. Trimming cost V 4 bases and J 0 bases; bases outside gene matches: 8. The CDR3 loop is CASSPESGGFSYEQYF. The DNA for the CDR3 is TGTGCCAGCAGCCCTGAAAGCGGGGGGTTCTCCTACGAGCAGTACTTC.

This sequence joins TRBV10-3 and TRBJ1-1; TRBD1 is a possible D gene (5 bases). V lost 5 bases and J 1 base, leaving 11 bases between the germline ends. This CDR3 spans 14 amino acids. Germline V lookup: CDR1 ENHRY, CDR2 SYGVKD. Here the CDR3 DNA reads TGTGCCATCAGTCAAGACAGCACGAACACTGAAGCTTTCTTT. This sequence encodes CAISQDSTNTEAFF.

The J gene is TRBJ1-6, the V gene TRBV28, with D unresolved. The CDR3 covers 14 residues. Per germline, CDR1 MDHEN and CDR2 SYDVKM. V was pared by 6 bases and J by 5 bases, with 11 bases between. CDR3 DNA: TGTGCCAGCAGAGGACTCCTGCATAATTCACCCCTCCACTTT. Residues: CASRGLLHNSPLHF.

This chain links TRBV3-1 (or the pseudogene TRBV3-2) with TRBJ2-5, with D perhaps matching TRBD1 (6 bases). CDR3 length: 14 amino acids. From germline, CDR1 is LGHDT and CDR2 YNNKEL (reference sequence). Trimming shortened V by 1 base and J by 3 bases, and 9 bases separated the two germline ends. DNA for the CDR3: TGTGCCAGCAGCCAAGCCGCAGGGGAAGAGACCCAGTACTTC. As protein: CASSQAAGEETQYF.

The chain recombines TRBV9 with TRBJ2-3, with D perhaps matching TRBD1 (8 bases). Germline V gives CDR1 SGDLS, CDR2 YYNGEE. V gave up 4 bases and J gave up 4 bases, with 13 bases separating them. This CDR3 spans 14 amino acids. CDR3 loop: CASSPQGGADTQYF. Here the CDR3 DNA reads TGTGCCAGCAGCCCACAGGGGGGGGCAGATACGCAGTATTTT.

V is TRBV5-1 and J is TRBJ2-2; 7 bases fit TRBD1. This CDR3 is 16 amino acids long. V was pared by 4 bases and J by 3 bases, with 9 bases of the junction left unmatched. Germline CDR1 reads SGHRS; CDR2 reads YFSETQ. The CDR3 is CASSVGWDRDTGELFF. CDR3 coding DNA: TGCGCCAGCAGCGTAGGCTGGGACAGAGACACCGGGGAGCTGTTTTTT.

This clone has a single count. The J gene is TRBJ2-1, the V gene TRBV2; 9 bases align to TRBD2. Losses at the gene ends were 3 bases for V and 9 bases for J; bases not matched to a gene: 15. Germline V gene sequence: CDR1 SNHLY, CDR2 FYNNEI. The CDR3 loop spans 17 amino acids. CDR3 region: CASSDGRAGGRVGEQFF. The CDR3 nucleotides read TGTGCCAGCAGTGATGGTCGAGCGGGGGGCAGGGTTGGTGAGCAGTTCTTC.

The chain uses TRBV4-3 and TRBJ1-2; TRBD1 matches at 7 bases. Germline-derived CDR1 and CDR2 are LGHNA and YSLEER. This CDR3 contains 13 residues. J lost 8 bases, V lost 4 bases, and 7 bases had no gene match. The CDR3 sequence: CASSREQGRGYTF. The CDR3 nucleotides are TGCGCCAGCAGCCGCGAACAGGGGAGAGGCTACACCTTC.

The CDR3 loop is CASRGQSNQPQHF. The CDR3, as DNA: TGTGCCAGCAGAGGACAGAGCAATCAGCCCCAGCATTTT. The chain combines TRBV6-5 with TRBJ1-5; D is possibly TRBD1 (6 bases). Trimming removed 6 bases from V and 1 base from J, with 7 bases in between. Germline CDR1 MNHEY, CDR2 SVGAGI. The CDR3 has 13 residues.

The CDR3 protein is CASSQRENQGPPNTEAFF. CDR3 nucleotide sequence: TGTGCCAGCAGCCAAAGGGAAAATCAGGGGCCTCCGAACACTGAAGCTTTCTTT. The chain links TRBV16 to TRBJ1-1; TRBD1 might be the D (6 bases). The CDR3 has 18 residues. V lost 2 bases, J lost 1 base, and 20 bases lay in between. The germline CDR1 and CDR2 sequences are KGHSY and FQNENV.

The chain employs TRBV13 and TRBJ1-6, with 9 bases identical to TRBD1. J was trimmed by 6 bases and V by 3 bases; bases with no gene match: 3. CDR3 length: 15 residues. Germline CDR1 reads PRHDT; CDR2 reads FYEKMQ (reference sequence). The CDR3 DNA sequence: TGTGCCAGCAGCTTGGGACAGGGAACTAATTCACCCCTCCACTTT. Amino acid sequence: CASSLGQGTNSPLHF.

The CDR3 reads CASSERDAVVYGYTF. The CDR3 DNA sequence: TGTGCCAGCAGTGAGCGGGATGCAGTCGTCTATGGCTACACCTTC. The chain carries TRBV2 and TRBJ1-2, with unresolved D. The V gene's germline CDR1 is SNHLY and CDR2 FYNNEI. V dropped 3 bases and J dropped 4 bases, with 15 bases sitting between them. This CDR3 spans 15 amino acids.